One and the same sample provided the 5 T cell receptor beta chains below, sequenced in a study of blood T cell repertoires in COVID-19. Profiling relied on immunoSEQ multiplex PCR, and the TCRdb table lists in-frame clones only, not all of them. The data contain 170,000 or so clones, 80% to 90% of them seen just once; the ten biggest clones take up more than 7.5%. Sequenced sample: peripheral blood. The receptor source for this set is a man aged 50 to 59 with active or convalescent COVID-19.

The V call is TRBV30, the J call TRBJ1-1; no clear D gene. The V end was cut by 8 bases, the J end by 7 bases, with 17 bases between. CDR3 size: 12 residues. The germline V gene encodes CDR1 GTSNPN and CDR2 SVGIG (reference sequence). This chain's CDR3 is CANRTDNGEAFF. In nucleotides, the CDR3 is TGTGCCAATCGGACTGATAATGGTGAAGCTTTCTTT.

CDR3 region: CASSFGDMNYGYTF. CDR3 coding DNA: TGCGCCAGCAGCTTCGGCGACATGAACTATGGCTACACCTTC. This sequence joins TRBV5-1 and TRBJ1-2, with no clear D. From germline, CDR1 is SGHRS and CDR2 YFSETQ. V lost 2 bases and J 2 bases, leaving 10 bases between the germline ends. The CDR3 sequence is 14 residues long.

This clone was recorded only once. The V call is TRBV5-4, the J call TRBJ2-1, with 15 bases aligning to TRBD2. V lost 4 bases to trimming and J lost 3 bases; unmatched junction nucleotides: 11. Germline V CDR1 and CDR2: SGHNT, YYREEE (reference sequence). The CDR3 totals 19 residues. The CDR3 DNA is TGTGCCAGCAGCCAAGCCGGGACTAGCGGGGGGAACTACTACAATGAGCAGTTCTTC. Translated: CASSQAGTSGGNYYNEQFF.

This chain links TRBV24-1 with TRBJ2-2, with 7 bases identical to TRBD1. J lost 1 base, V lost 4 bases, and 8 bases had no gene match. The germline V gene encodes CDR1 KGHDR and CDR2 SFDVKD. CDR3 length: 17 amino acids. The CDR3 DNA follows: TGTGCCACCAGTGAAGCACCAGGGGGACGGAACACCGGGGAGCTGTTTTTT. It codes for CATSEAPGGRNTGELFF.

The rearrangement links TRBV9 to TRBJ2-5, with TRBD2 matching 11 bases. J was trimmed by 1 base and V by 4 bases; bases with no gene match: 9. Per germline, CDR1 SGDLS and CDR2 YYNGEE. This CDR3 contains 17 residues. The CDR3 region has the DNA TGTGCCAGCAGCAGTACTCCCGGGACTAGCGGCCAAGAGACCCAGTACTTC. Encoded protein: CASSSTPGTSGQETQYF.